This T cell receptor beta chain was captured in a study of shared clonotypes between healthy human individuals. TCRdb keeps only in-frame clones here, not all; method: immunoSEQ multiplex PCR. Among around 480,000 clones, around 79% were seen once, and the ten largest hold about an eighth. The sequence came from a woman aged 40 to 50 in good health. Some clones in this sample may be carry-over from other donors' samples. The sequencing sample was made of PBMCs.

The CDR3 is CASSLVGGRQPQHF. The CDR3 region has the DNA TGTGCCAGCAGTTTAGTGGGGGGTAGGCAGCCCCAGCATTTT. The chain carries TRBV28 and TRBJ1-5, with D possibly TRBD1 on 5 matching bases. The CDR3 covers 14 residues. Germline V gene sequence: CDR1 MDHEN, CDR2 SYDVKM. Trimming cost V 2 bases and J 7 bases, with 12 bases left between them.